These 26 T cell receptor beta chains originate from one sample sequenced in a study of T cells in Graves' hyperthyroidism and ophthalmopathy. RNA transcripts provided the source from which TCR beta CDR3 regions were amplified. The HTBI primer set was used in a first-round RT-PCR of the TCR CDR3. Each CDR3 protein is one row after TCRdb ran MiXCR on the multiplex PCR reads. This table has about 360,000 distinct CDR3 sequences, 20% to 25% appearing once. Sequenced sample: blood. The source of these receptors is a man between 50 and 59 years old with Graves' hyperthyroidism.

There are many counts of this clonotype. The chain recombines TRBV20-1 with TRBJ2-3, with D possibly matching TRBD1 (5 bases). CDR1 is DFQATT and CDR2 is SNEGSKA in the germline V gene (reference sequence). Trimming shortened V by 6 bases and J by 1 base, and 17 bases separated the two germline ends. This CDR3 spans 15 amino acids. This CDR3 reads CSAPHRIGRTDTQYF. DNA for the CDR3: TGCAGTGCCCCCCACAGGATCGGGCGCACAGATACGCAGTATTTT.

This chain links TRBV6-6 with TRBJ1-1, with D unresolved. CDR3 size: 16 residues. V was shortened by 0 bases and J by 1 base, with 12 bases between the two germline ends. Per germline, CDR1 MNHNY and CDR2 SVGAGI (reference sequence). This chain's CDR3 is CASSYSSDPRNTEAFF. The DNA for the CDR3 is TGTGCCAGCAGTTACTCATCTGATCCTCGGAACACTGAAGCTTTCTTT.

Only a few counts were recorded for this clonotype. The chain combines TRBV2 with TRBJ1-4; D unclear. The CDR3 length is 15 residues. CDR1 and CDR2 (germline): SNHLY, FYNNEI. V was shortened by 4 bases and J by 8 bases, with 17 bases between the two germline ends. This CDR3 reads CASSVPEDSREKLFF. CDR3 bases: TGTGCCAGCAGTGTGCCAGAGGATTCTAGGGAAAAACTGTTTTTT.

The chain joins TRBV11-3 to TRBJ2-3; TRBD2 aligns across 8 bases. V trimming: 9 bases; J trimming: 3 bases; junction bases outside the gene matches: 2. Germline CDR1 and CDR2: SGHNT and YENEEA. There are 12 residues in the CDR3. The CDR3 region is CASLAGTDTQYF. CDR3 bases: TGTGCCAGTTTAGCGGGAACAGATACGCAGTATTTT. Full variable domain (missing parts from reference TRBV11-3 and TRBJ2-3): EAGVVQSPRYKIIEKKQPVAFWCNPISGHNTLYWYLQNLGQGPELLIRYENEEAVDDSQLPKDRFSAERLKGVDSTLKIQPAELGDSAVYLCASLAGTDTQYFGPGTRLTVL.

This clonotype was counted only a few times. The chain uses TRBV24-1 and TRBJ2-5; 8 bases are a match to TRBD2. The V segment lost 5 bases and the J segment 2 bases; nucleotides outside the gene matches: 9. This CDR3 is 16 amino acids long. Germline-derived CDR1 and CDR2 are KGHDR and SFDVKD. CDR3 sequence: CATSAGGGLEQETQYF. As DNA, the CDR3 is TGTGCCACCAGTGCGGGGGGGGGGCTAGAGCAAGAGACCCAGTACTTC.

This clonotype turned up a few times. The chain links TRBV7-2 to TRBJ1-2; the D is unclear. The germline CDR1 and CDR2 sequences are SGHTA and FQGNSA. The ends were cut back, 5 bases at V and 3 bases at J, with 10 bases in the middle. This CDR3 has 13 amino acids. The CDR3 loop reads CASSRAGDYGYTF. CDR3 DNA: TGTGCCAGCAGCCGCGCAGGCGACTATGGCTACACCTTC.

There are many counts of this clonotype. The rearrangement joins TRBV27 to TRBJ1-1; 9 bases are shared with TRBD1. The CDR3 has 16 amino acids. The germline gives CDR1 MNHEY, CDR2 SMNVEV (reference sequence). J was trimmed by 5 bases and V by 4 bases; bases with no gene match: 11. The chain's CDR3 is CASSSTGTGRLTEAFF. The CDR3 DNA reads as TGTGCCAGCAGTTCGACCGGGACAGGGAGATTGACTGAAGCTTTCTTT.

This clonotype occurred a few times. V gene TRBV11-2 combines with J gene TRBJ1-3; D is unresolved. Germline CDR1 SGHAT, CDR2 FQNNGV. The V end lost 5 bases, the J end lost 5 bases, and 10 bases lay between the germline ends. This CDR3 has 13 amino acids. CDR3 in amino acids: CASSPPARNTIYF. CDR3 bases: TGTGCCAGCAGCCCCCCAGCACGAAACACCATATATTTT.

This rearrangement joins TRBV2 to TRBJ2-7; D may be TRBD1 (5 bases). The CDR3 loop spans 15 amino acids. V gave up 3 bases and J gave up 6 bases, with 18 bases separating them. Looked up from germline, CDR1 is SNHLY and CDR2 is FYNNEI. CDR3 in amino acids: CASSDDSMKGLEQYF. The CDR3, as DNA: TGTGCCAGCAGTGACGACAGTATGAAGGGTCTCGAGCAGTACTTC.

The chain carries TRBV20-1 and TRBJ2-1; 7 nucleotides align to TRBD1. CDR1 and CDR2 (germline): DFQATT, SNEGSKA (reference sequence). CDR3 length equals 14 residues. The CDR3 region is CSGRGQRDYNEQFF. DNA of the CDR3: TGCAGCGGACGGGGACAGAGAGACTACAATGAGCAGTTCTTC.

The CDR3 DNA follows: TGCAGTGCTAGAGATTTATCAAGGGGGCGGAGTGAGCAGTTCTTC. Residues: CSARDLSRGRSEQFF. The V and J genes are TRBV20-1 and TRBJ2-1; the match to TRBD1 covers 7 bases. V trimming: 0 bases; J trimming: 9 bases; junction bases outside the gene matches: 11. Germline CDR1 reads DFQATT; CDR2 reads SNEGSKA (reference sequence). The CDR3 sequence is 15 residues long.

A few counts support this clonotype. V usage is TRBV4-1 and J usage is TRBJ2-7; the D gene is possibly TRBD1 (6 bases). The germline V and J ends were trimmed by 3 bases and 4 bases, with 10 bases remaining between them. The CDR3 totals 13 residues. Per germline, CDR1 MGHRA and CDR2 YSYEKL. As DNA, the CDR3 is TGCGCCAGCAGCCAGGAGGACAGTTACGAGCAGTACTTC. This codes for CASSQEDSYEQYF.

The chain carries TRBV9 and TRBJ1-4, with TRBD1 matching over 8 bases. CDR3 length equals 12 residues. The V gene's germline CDR1 is SGDLS and CDR2 YYNGEE. With V trimmed by 3 bases and J by 8 bases, 0 bases remained unmatched. The CDR3 spells CASSGDREKLFF. For the CDR3, the DNA is TGTGCCAGCAGCGGGGACAGGGAAAAACTGTTTTTT.

This clonotype occurred many times. The chain is built from TRBV3-1 and TRBJ1-1, with a tentative D call TRBD1 (6 bases). Germline CDR1 is LGHDT and CDR2 is YNNKEL (reference sequence). The CDR3 consists of 13 residues. Trimming removed 3 bases at V and 8 bases at J, with 13 bases between. CDR3 protein: CASSQRQAMEAFF. The CDR3 DNA reads TGTGCCAGCAGCCAGAGACAGGCCATGGAAGCTTTCTTT.

This sequence joins TRBV15 and TRBJ2-6, with 7 bases aligning to TRBD1. V lost 3 bases and J lost 2; bases outside the gene matches: 4. CDR1 is LNHNV, CDR2 YYDKDF, per germline (reference sequence). The CDR3 runs to 16 residues. The CDR3, as DNA: TGTGCCACCAGCAGGGGCACAGGGGCTGGGGCCAACGTCCTGACTTTC. It is translated as CATSRGTGAGANVLTF.

V and J are TRBV5-5 and TRBJ2-7; possible D gene TRBD2, 7 bases. The CDR3 contains 15 residues. The V gene lost 4 bases and the J gene lost 6 bases, with 20 bases spanning the gap. Germline CDR1 is SGHKS and CDR2 is YYEKEE (reference sequence). In nucleotides, the CDR3 is TGTGCCAGCAGCCCGGGGGCGGGAGTCCTTACCGAGCAGTACTTC. Protein sequence: CASSPGAGVLTEQYF.

The chain has TRBV28 and TRBJ1-2, with D uncertain. CDR3 size: 13 residues. CDR1 is MDHEN, CDR2 SYDVKM, per germline. Trimming cost V 3 bases and J 3 bases, with 8 bases left between them. CDR3 region: CASSFFTDYGYTF. The CDR3 bases are TGTGCCAGCAGTTTTTTCACTGACTATGGCTACACCTTC.

Ten or more counts support this clonotype. J is TRBJ2-7 and V is TRBV2; TRBD2 matches 8 bases. Germline lookup yields CDR1 SNHLY and CDR2 FYNNEI. Losses at the gene ends were 1 base for V and 7 bases for J; bases not matched to a gene: 9. The CDR3 has 15 amino acids. The CDR3 DNA follows: TGTGCCAGCAGTGAAGTCAGCGGGAGAATGGGGGAGCAGTACTTC. Protein: CASSEVSGRMGEQYF.

This rearrangement joins TRBV7-2 to TRBJ2-7; D unclear. The CDR3 is 16 residues long. Trimming stripped 1 base from V and 1 base from J, with 14 bases between. Germline assignment: CDR1 SGHTA and CDR2 FQGNSA. The CDR3 sequence is CASSLGASGGSYEQYF. The CDR3 nucleotides read TGTGCCAGCAGCTTAGGGGCGAGTGGTGGGTCCTACGAGCAGTACTTC. The variable domain in full, completed from reference TRBV7-2 and TRBJ2-7, reads GAGVSQSPSNKVTEKGKDVELRCDPISGHTALYWYRQSLGQGLEFLIYFQGNSAPDKSGLPSDRFSAERTGGSVSTLTIQRTQQEDSAVYLCASSLGASGGSYEQYFGPGTRLTVT.

The gene calls are TRBV5-1 and TRBJ2-1; TRBD2 is a possible D gene (6 bases). V was trimmed by 2 bases and J by 3 bases, leaving 15 bases between them. Looked up from germline, CDR1 is SGHRS and CDR2 is YFSETQ. The CDR3 sequence is 16 residues long. The CDR3 reads CASSLSGAQVYNEQFF. CDR3 nucleotide sequence: TGCGCCAGCAGCTTATCGGGAGCCCAGGTCTACAATGAGCAGTTCTTC.

This clonotype was detected only a few times. The chain joins TRBV27 to TRBJ1-4; D remains unclear. Germline CDR1 reads MNHEY; CDR2 reads SMNVEV (reference sequence). The V and J ends lost 7 bases and 3 bases respectively, with 12 bases between them. This CDR3 contains 14 residues. CDR3 residues: CASNRKGANEKLFF. CDR3 DNA sequence: TGTGCCAGCAACCGGAAGGGCGCTAATGAAAAACTGTTTTTT. Looking up the rest from reference TRBV27 and TRBJ1-4 gives the full variable domain: EAQVTQNPRYLITVTGKKLTVTCSQNMNHEYMSWYRQDPGLGLRQIYYSMNVEVTDKGDVPEGYKVSRKEKRNFPLILESPSPNQTSLYFCASNRKGANEKLFFGSGTQLSVL.

In its sample, this clonotype was seen a few times. V is TRBV13 and J is TRBJ1-5; TRBD1 is a possible D gene (5 bases). The germline CDR1 and CDR2 sequences are PRHDT and FYEKMQ (reference sequence). The ends were cut back, 5 bases at V and 6 bases at J, with 11 bases in the middle. The CDR3 has 13 residues. The chain's CDR3 is CASSQGFSQPQHF. In DNA, the CDR3 is TGTGCCAGCAGCCAGGGATTCAGTCAGCCCCAGCATTTT.

In this sample, this clonotype turned up many times. V and J are TRBV11-2 and TRBJ2-3; TRBD2 matches at 10 bases. The CDR3 runs to 15 residues. With 3 bases clipped from V and 2 bases from J, the junction kept 2 bases outside the gene matches. CDR1 is SGHAT and CDR2 is FQNNGV in the germline V gene. The CDR3 region has the DNA TGTGCCAGCAGCTTCACTAGCGGGATCACAGATACGCAGTATTTT. This gives the protein CASSFTSGITDTQYF.

V gene TRBV27 combines with J gene TRBJ2-1; 9 nucleotides align to TRBD2. With 6 bases clipped from V and 1 base from J, the junction kept 7 bases outside the gene matches. Germline lookup yields CDR1 MNHEY and CDR2 SMNVEV (reference sequence). This CDR3 contains 16 residues. The CDR3 region has the DNA TGTGCCAGCAGCCGATACACTAGCGGGTCCTACAATGAGCAGTTCTTC. Translated, it gives CASSRYTSGSYNEQFF.

This clonotype was seen repeatedly, ten times or more. The chain uses TRBV28 and TRBJ2-1; D is unclear. This CDR3 spans 14 amino acids. Trimming took 7 bases from V and 0 from J, leaving 10 bases between them. The germline V gene encodes CDR1 MDHEN and CDR2 SYDVKM. The CDR3 coding sequence is TGTGCCAGCATTTTGAAAAGCTCCTACAATGAGCAGTTCTTC. It translates to CASILKSSYNEQFF.

This clonotype was counted between two and nine times. This CDR3 is CASSLRGRESDTQYF. The CDR3 DNA reads as TGTGCCAGCAGCCTCAGGGGGCGGGAATCAGATACGCAGTATTTT. V gene TRBV7-3 combines with J gene TRBJ2-3; 8 bases are shared with TRBD1. Losses at the gene ends were 5 bases for V and 4 bases for J; bases not matched to a gene: 8. This CDR3 region has 15 residues. Germline V gene sequence: CDR1 SGHTA, CDR2 FQGTGA. The variable domain in full, completed from reference TRBV7-3 and TRBJ2-3, reads GAGVSQTPSNKVTEKGKYVELRCDPISGHTALYWYRQSLGQGPEFLIYFQGTGAADDSGLPNDRFFAVRPEGSVSTLKIQRTERGDSAVYLCASSLRGRESDTQYFGPGTRLTVL.